This is a list of T cell receptor beta chains from one sample in a study of cytomegalovirus exposure and HLA in healthy donors. Data came from immunoSEQ multiplex PCR; TCRdb stores just in-frame clones and leaves some out. The table includes over 100,000 clones, 87% detected once. Sequenced: PBMCs. These receptors originate from a woman between 25 and 40 years old in good health and CMV-seronegative. CDR3s include the opening cysteine and the closing phenylalanine or tryptophan. Each record gives: clone size, J gene, D gene, V gene, CDR3 protein, CDR3 DNA. A D gene is named only where the DNA matches it firmly. Size is stated for part of the rows, as once, few or many counts, or as a class when the clone is expanded.

NA	TRBJ1-5	TRBD1	TRBV27	CASSFGEDRGGHSNQPQHF	TGTGCCAGCAGTTTTGGGGAGGACAGGGGAGGCCATAGCAATCAGCCCCAGCATTTT
NA	TRBJ2-1	NA	TRBV10-3	CAIRSNNEQFF	TGTGCCATCAGGAGTAACAATGAGCAGTTCTTC
NA	TRBJ1-2	NA	TRBV2	CASSPTQGSYGYTF	TGTGCCAGCAGCCCGACTCAGGGGAGCTATGGCTACACCTTC
NA	TRBJ2-7	NA	TRBV27	CASSLNTPLVNSYEQYF	TGTGCCAGCAGTCTTAATACCCCCCTAGTCAACTCCTACGAGCAGTACTTC
NA	TRBJ2-7	NA	TRBV9	CASSVAGGPYEQYF	TGTGCCAGCAGCGTAGCCGGGGGGCCCTACGAGCAGTACTTC
NA	TRBJ1-1	NA	TRBV7-8	CASSLTEINTEAFF	TGTGCCAGCAGCCTGACAGAAATTAACACTGAAGCTTTCTTT
NA	TRBJ2-5	TRBD1	TRBV29-1	CSVAGTGGGETQYF	TGCAGCGTTGCGGGGACAGGGGGCGGTGAGACCCAGTACTTC
NA	TRBJ1-2	TRBD1	TRBV5-6	CASSPGTGEVYYGYTF	TGTGCCAGCAGCCCCGGGACAGGGGAGGTTTACTATGGCTACACCTTC
NA	TRBJ2-1	NA	TRBV7-2	CASSLIADGEQFF	TGTGCCAGCAGCTTAATAGCGGACGGTGAGCAGTTCTTC
few	TRBJ2-7	TRBD2	TRBV4-2	CASSQDGLAGVEQYF	TGTGCCAGCAGCCAAGACGGGCTAGCGGGAGTCGAGCAGTACTTC
NA	TRBJ2-1	TRBD2	TRBV27	CASQERGGLGRLNEQFF	TGTGCCAGCCAGGAGCGGGGGGGCCTAGGGAGATTGAATGAGCAGTTCTTC
NA	TRBJ1-4	NA	TRBV6-5	CASRPRGAEKLFF	TGTGCCAGCCGCCCCAGGGGCGCGGAAAAACTGTTTTTT
NA	TRBJ2-5	NA	TRBV6-5	CASRQQQGRETQYF	TGTGCCAGCAGGCAGCAACAGGGGAGGGAGACCCAGTACTTC
once	TRBJ1-6	NA	TRBV5-1	CASSETSLSSYNSPLHF	TGCGCCAGCAGCGAGACATCTTTGAGCTCCTATAATTCACCCCTCCACTTT
NA	TRBJ1-6	TRBD1	TRBV7-2	CASSLEYRGNSPLHF	TGTGCCAGCAGCTTAGAATACAGGGGGAATTCACCCCTCCACTTT
few	TRBJ1-1	TRBD1	TRBV10-3	CATMTGMNTEAFF	TGTGCCACGATGACAGGGATGAACACTGAAGCTTTCTTT